The clone carrying this T cell receptor beta chain was counted a single time. Its cognate antigen is unknown. Six replicates per PBMC sample, mostly from roughly 470 ng of genomic DNA. Sequenced by immunoSEQ multiplex PCR; TCRdb stores in-frame clones only, minus some. The sample records approximately 6,800 clones, approximately 74% being singletons. The sample belongs to a study of neoadjuvant anti-PD-1 for oral cavity cancer. Study summary: Non-progressing patients received a fourth nivolumab dose near day 43, then surgery on days 50-56. Points from the study as a whole: Post-nivolumab, blood T cell clonality was significantly elevated in non-responders.

Patients had HPV-negative, locally advanced oral cavity squamous cell carcinoma. The material was PBMCs, obtained before nivolumab (anti-PD-1) treatment. The TCR was taken from a person aged 35-79 years with oral cavity squamous cell carcinoma.

This CDR3 is CASSPGAETNTDTQYF. CDR3 coding DNA: TGTGCCAGCAGCCCCGGGGCCGAAACGAACACAGATACGCAGTATTTT. The chain combines TRBV5-4 with TRBJ2-3; tentatively, D is TRBD1 or TRBD2 (5 bases each). The ends were cut back, 4 bases at V and 2 bases at J, with 17 bases in the middle. Germline V gives CDR1 SGHNT, CDR2 YYREEE (reference sequence). CDR3 length equals 16 residues.